This passage covers 17 T cell receptor beta chains from one sample sequenced in a study of glioma-infiltrating T cells. TCR alpha and beta CDR3 regions were amplified from RNA using iRepertoire nested multiplex PCR. MiXCR was run by TCRdb on the multiplex PCR reads, yielding one entry per CDR3 protein. Found here are roughly 100,000 distinct CDR3 sequences, 29% of them singletons; the top ten hold 44%. Source material: glioma tissue, nonneoplastic brain tissue, or PBMCs (not recorded which). The source is a human donor with low-grade glioma or glioblastoma, undergoing nonglioma brain surgery, or in good health (not recorded which).

Remarks on this clonotype: This may come from a read error, since a much larger clone is one base off. V usage is TRBV29-1 and J usage is TRBJ2-7; D remains unclear. This CDR3 has 12 amino acids. Per germline, CDR1 SQVTM and CDR2 ANQGSEA. Trimming took 6 bases from V and 0 from J, leaving 9 bases between them. The CDR3 DNA reads as TGCAGCGTCCAGACCAGCTCCTACGAGCAGTACTTC. Protein product: CSVQTSSYEQYF.

This clonotype has at least ten counts. This chain connects TRBV20-1 to TRBJ1-1, with D possibly matching TRBD1 (5 bases). The CDR3 contains 14 residues. The germline V gene encodes CDR1 DFQATT and CDR2 SNEGSKA (reference sequence). V was shortened by 2 bases and J by 0 bases, with 10 bases between the two germline ends. DNA of the CDR3: TGCAGTGCTAGACCAGGGTTCCTGAACACTGAAGCTTTCTTT. Amino acids: CSARPGFLNTEAFF.

The chain recombines TRBV3-1 with TRBJ2-5, with D hard to call. V dropped 3 bases and J dropped 3 bases, with 5 bases sitting between them. The V gene's germline CDR1 is LGHDT and CDR2 YNNKEL (reference sequence). The CDR3 has 12 amino acids. This chain's CDR3 is CASSHNKETQYF. The CDR3 nucleotides are TGTGCCAGCAGCCATAATAAAGAGACCCAGTACTTC.

This clonotype was detected ten times or more. The genes are TRBV7-9 and TRBJ1-5; D gene unclear. The CDR3 is 15 amino acids. V dropped 3 bases and J dropped 2 bases, with 11 bases sitting between them. CDR1 is SEHNR, CDR2 FQNEAQ, per germline (reference sequence). CDR3 bases: TGTGCCAGCAGCTTGGACTCTACGGGCAATCAGCCCCAGCATTTT. Encoded protein: CASSLDSTGNQPQHF.

Turning to this clonotype: A much larger clone differs from this one at a single base, so this may be a read error. The chain combines TRBV6-1 with TRBJ2-3, with 8 bases identical to TRBD2. J gave up 5 bases and V 4 bases, and 5 bases lay outside the gene matches. The CDR3 is 14 residues long. The V gene's germline CDR1 is MNHNS and CDR2 SASEGT. CDR3 coding DNA: TGTGCCAGCAGTGGGACTAGCCTGAGAGATACGCAGTATTTT. It specifies CASSGTSLRDTQYF.

With respect to this clonotype: A junction end diverges from the germline sequence, so it may reflect a read error. CDR3 amino acids: CASIQVDQCYTF. As DNA, the CDR3 is TGTGCCAGCATCCAAGTAGATCAGTGCTACACCTTC. This rearrangement joins TRBV3-1 to TRBJ1-2, with unresolved D. Germline CDR1 reads LGHDT; CDR2 reads YNNKEL (reference sequence). CDR3 length equals 12 residues.

Comment on this clonotype: This clone may be a read error of a much larger clone one base away. The chain links TRBV6-1 to TRBJ1-1; no firm D call. The CDR3 sequence is 12 residues long. CDR1 and CDR2 from the germline V gene are MNHNS and SASEGT. The chain's CDR3 is CASGELVTEAFF. The CDR3, as DNA: TGTGCCAGCGGTGAACTAGTCACTGAAGCTTTCTTT.

This clonotype has just one count. A much larger clone sits a single nucleotide away, making a read error possible. The gene calls are TRBV7-2 and TRBJ2-3; D is perhaps TRBD1 (5 bases). V shed 2 bases and J shed 5 bases, with 17 bases lying between them. This CDR3 is 16 amino acids long. Per germline, CDR1 SGHTA and CDR2 FQGNSA. The CDR3 sequence is CASSLQGQGNKDTQYF. DNA of the CDR3: TGTGCCAGCAGCTTACAAGGGCAGGGCAACAAAGATACGCAGTATTTT.

This clonotype came up many times. The V gene is TRBV20-1, the J gene TRBJ1-2; D perhaps matches TRBD1 (5 bases). The V end was cut by 0 bases, the J end by 4 bases, with 9 bases between. This CDR3 comprises 13 residues. In germline, CDR1 is DFQATT, CDR2 SNEGSKA (reference sequence). CDR3: CSARDPGSYGYTF. The CDR3 DNA follows: TGCAGTGCTAGAGATCCAGGGTCCTATGGCTACACCTTC.

This clonotype was detected many times. The chain is built from TRBV20-1 and TRBJ2-1; 7 bases agree with TRBD2. Looked up from germline, CDR1 is DFQATT and CDR2 is SNEGSKA (reference sequence). The ends lost 1 base at V and 6 bases at J; junction bases unmatched: 6. The CDR3 has 14 residues. The CDR3 DNA follows: TGCAGTGCTAGAGTGCCCGGGGAGGGCAATGAGCAGTTCTTC. This translates into CSARVPGEGNEQFF.

On this clonotype itself: It may be a read error: a sequence one base away is much more abundant. The chain combines TRBV4-3 with TRBJ2-3, with 7 positions matching TRBD2. This CDR3 has 17 amino acids. CDR1 is LGHNA, CDR2 YSLEER, per germline. The DNA for the CDR3 is TGCACCAGCAGCCAAGATCTAACCGCGGGGGGCACAGATACGCAGTATTTT. Translating gives CTSSQDLTAGGTDTQYF.

The chain links TRBV5-4 to TRBJ1-6; possibly TRBD1 for D (5 bases). The CDR3 runs to 14 residues. CDR1 and CDR2 from the germline V gene are SGHNT and YYREEE (reference sequence). V was cut by 1 base and J by 13 bases, with 15 bases left in between. This chain's CDR3 is CASSLKGTGIPLHF. CDR3 bases: TGTGCCAGCAGCTTGAAGGGGACCGGGATTCCCCTCCACTTT.

This clonotype was counted between two and nine times. The chain links TRBV7-8 to TRBJ2-2; TRBD1 might be the D (6 bases). The CDR3 runs to 16 residues. The germline V gene has CDR1 SGHVS and CDR2 FQNEAQ. With 2 bases removed from V and 7 bases from J, the gap between germline ends came to 17 bases. CDR3 in DNA: TGTGCCAGCAGCTTACGCGAGGGGGTGGGAAGCGGGGAGCTGTTTTTT. Its translation is CASSLREGVGSGELFF.

This clonotype showed up many times. This chain joins TRBV20-1 and TRBJ1-1; 7 bases map to TRBD1. Losses at the gene ends were 1 base for V and 5 bases for J; bases not matched to a gene: 4. The CDR3 is 13 residues long. CDR1 is DFQATT and CDR2 is SNEGSKA in the germline V gene (reference sequence). CDR3 nucleotides: TGCAGTGCTAGAGTTCAGGGGGGAACTGAAGCTTTCTTT. Protein sequence: CSARVQGGTEAFF.

On this clonotype: A read error is possible here, since a much larger clone lies one base away. The rearrangement uses TRBV6-6 and TRBJ1-5, with D uncertain. CDR3 length equals 14 residues. CDR1 is MNHNY and CDR2 is SVGAGI in the germline V gene (reference sequence). The V end lost 5 bases, the J end lost 9 bases, and 17 bases lay between the germline ends. In DNA, the CDR3 is TGTGCCAGCAGTCCCATCGAGAGGTGTCGGCCCCAGCATTTT. Its protein is CASSPIERCRPQHF.

Notes on this clonotype: The conserved final phenylalanine or tryptophan is absent from the CDR3, which likely points to a read error. This rearrangement joins TRBV10-3 to TRBJ2-7; 7 positions match TRBD1. V gave up 5 bases and J gave up 1 base; unmatched junction bases: 8. Germline V gives CDR1 ENHRY, CDR2 SYGVKD. The CDR3 runs 15 residues. The CDR3 loop is CAISPTGTASYEQYL. CDR3 nucleotide sequence: TGTGCCATCAGTCCGACCGGGACAGCATCCTACGAGCAGTACCTC.

This clonotype was recorded a few times. This rearrangement joins TRBV5-6 to TRBJ1-3; D unclear. Germline lookup yields CDR1 SGHDT and CDR2 YYEEEE. V was shortened by 4 bases and J by 0 bases, with 11 bases between the two germline ends. This CDR3 is built from 15 residues. The CDR3 sequence is CASSPLPDSGNTIYF. For the CDR3, the DNA is TGTGCCAGCAGCCCGCTTCCGGACTCTGGAAACACCATATATTTT. Full variable domain (missing parts from reference TRBV5-6 and TRBJ1-3): DAGVTQSPTHLIKTRGQQVTLRCSPKSGHDTVSWYQQALGQGPQFIFQYYEEEERQRGNFPDRFSGHQFPNYSSELNVNALLLGDSALYLCASSPLPDSGNTIYFGEGSWLTVV.